Each of the 10 T cell receptor beta chains below was sequenced from the same sample in a study of preoperative IRX-2 immunotherapy in early breast cancer. Sequencing used immunoSEQ multiplex PCR; TCRdb keeps in-frame clones, though not all of them. The profile shows some 19,000 clones, roughly 80% of them singletons. Treatment here: preoperative locoregional IRX-2 cytokine immunotherapy. This material consisted of lymph node tissue, taken after IRX-2 immunotherapy. The receptors originated from a human donor with breast cancer.

J is TRBJ2-6 and V is TRBV27; no clear D gene. The CDR3 extends over 17 amino acids. From germline, CDR1 is MNHEY and CDR2 SMNVEV (reference sequence). V was clipped by 1 base and J by 0 bases, with 10 bases between them. This CDR3 is CASSLWVKGSGANVLTF. The CDR3 region has the DNA TGTGCCAGCAGTTTATGGGTAAAGGGCTCTGGGGCCAACGTCCTGACTTTC.

The J gene is TRBJ1-5, the V gene TRBV29-1, with D perhaps matching TRBD1 (5 bases). CDR3 length: 15 amino acids. The germline V gene has CDR1 SQVTM and CDR2 ANQGSEA. V gave up 6 bases and J gave up 0 bases, with 15 bases separating them. As DNA, the CDR3 is TGCAGCGTGTCGACAGAAGCAAATAGCAATCAGCCCCAGCATTTT. Translated, it gives CSVSTEANSNQPQHF.

J is TRBJ2-5 and V is TRBV11-3, with 7 positions matching TRBD1. In germline, CDR1 is SGHNT, CDR2 YENEEA. The CDR3 loop spans 15 amino acids. V gave up 7 bases and J gave up 1 base; unmatched junction bases: 9. The DNA for the CDR3 is TGTGCCAGCAACGTGATAAGGGGGCCCCAAGAGACCCAGTACTTC. It codes for CASNVIRGPQETQYF.

This sequence joins TRBV6-8 and TRBJ1-2, with D perhaps matching TRBD1 (6 bases). CDR1 is MNHGY and CDR2 is SAAAGT in the germline V gene. This CDR3 is 14 amino acids long. Trimming removed 4 bases at V and 3 bases at J, with 12 bases between. In DNA, the CDR3 is TGTGCCAGCAGTTCGCCGACAGGAGACTATGGCTACACCTTC. This sequence encodes CASSSPTGDYGYTF.

As for this clone: At least one base is unread or ambiguous, so its residue appears as X. The gene calls are TRBV7-5 and TRBJ1-2; the table's TRBD1 call for D was not verified on the DNA. TRBV7-5 is noted as a pseudogene. The CDR3 runs to 14 residues. The CDR3 bases are TGTGCCAGCAGCTCGAGGTTGCAGGGGTATGGCYACACCTTC. It codes for CASSSRLQGYGXTF.

The V gene is TRBV7-6, the J gene TRBJ2-7; D may correspond to TRBD1 or TRBD2 (5 bases each). V lost 1 base and J 2 bases, leaving 15 bases between the germline ends. In germline, CDR1 is SGHVS, CDR2 FNYEAQ. The CDR3 runs 16 residues. The CDR3 coding sequence is TGTGCCAGCAGCTTAGGGGGGTCTGCCGGGGCCTACGAGCAGTACTTC. Its translation is CASSLGGSAGAYEQYF.

The rearrangement links TRBV5-1 to TRBJ1-2, with D maybe TRBD1 (6 bases). The CDR3 extends over 15 amino acids. CDR1 is SGHRS, CDR2 YFSETQ, per germline. Trimming shortened V by 1 base and J by 8 bases, and 18 bases separated the two germline ends. This CDR3 reads CASSLPSGDTGGYTF. CDR3 in DNA: TGCGCCAGCAGCTTGCCTTCAGGGGACACAGGGGGCTACACCTTC.

The V gene is TRBV19, the J gene TRBJ2-1; TRBD2 matches 13 bases. Germline CDR1 and CDR2: LNHDA and SQIVND (reference sequence). The CDR3 is 15 residues long. With V trimmed by 5 bases and J by 7 bases, 5 bases remained unmatched. The chain's CDR3 is CASSSTSGRRNEQFF. CDR3 sequence (DNA): TGTGCCAGTAGTTCGACTAGCGGGAGGAGGAATGAGCAGTTCTTC.

V is TRBV29-1 and J is TRBJ1-3, with D perhaps matching TRBD1 (5 bases). CDR1 and CDR2 (germline): SQVTM, ANQGSEA. This CDR3 is built from 15 residues. Trimming cost V 4 bases and J 0 bases, with 13 bases left between them. CDR3 nucleotide sequence: TGCAGCGTTGCAGAGATCGGGACCTCTGGAAACACCATATATTTT. Its translation: CSVAEIGTSGNTIYF.

V usage is TRBV5-1 and J usage is TRBJ2-5; D is possibly TRBD1 (5 bases). The CDR3 covers 16 residues. V lost 3 bases, J lost 2 bases, and 17 bases lay in between. Germline CDR1 SGHRS, CDR2 YFSETQ. The CDR3 coding sequence is TGCGCCAGCAGCTATACAGGTTTAGGGGCACAAGAGACCCAGTACTTC. It is translated as CASSYTGLGAQETQYF. The whole variable domain, filled in from reference TRBV5-1 and TRBJ2-5, reads KAGVTQTPRYLIKTRGQQVTLSCSPISGHRSVSWYQQTPGQGLQFLFEYFSETQRNKGNFPGRFSGRQFSNSRSEMNVSTLELGDSALYLCASSYTGLGAQETQYFGPGTRLLVL.